These T cell receptor beta chains were read from a single sample in a study of blood T cell repertoires in COVID-19. Assay used: immunoSEQ multiplex PCR; TCRdb lists only in-frame clones, some missing. The table includes under 400,000 clones, approximately 91% detected once. Sequenced input: PBMCs or T cells enriched from blood (not recorded which). The source of these receptors is a woman aged 25 to 39 who had been exposed to COVID-19. Both conserved end residues are part of each CDR3. Each record gives: clone size, J gene, D gene, V gene, CDR3 DNA, CDR3 protein. The D gene is left open where the match is weak. Size values are once, few and many counts, or a class for expanded clones, and some rows have none.

abundance: NA
j_gene: TRBJ1-1
d_gene: NA
v_gene: TRBV9
CDR3nt: TGTGCCAGCAGCGTAGTTTCCCCCACACGGGGGGACAACACTGAAGCTTTCTTT
CDR3aa: CASSVVSPTRGDNTEAFF

abundance: NA
j_gene: TRBJ1-1
d_gene: NA
v_gene: TRBV11-3
CDR3nt: TGTGCCAGCAGCTTACTCGGAGGTGAAGCTTTCTTT
CDR3aa: CASSLLGGEAFF

abundance: NA
j_gene: TRBJ1-3
d_gene: TRBD1
v_gene: TRBV11-2
CDR3nt: TGTGCCAGCAGCCCCGGGACAGGGGTAAACACCATATATTTT
CDR3aa: CASSPGTGVNTIYF

abundance: NA
j_gene: TRBJ1-5
d_gene: NA
v_gene: TRBV30
CDR3nt: TGTGCCTGGAGTCCTCAGGGATGGAGCAATCAGCCCCAGCATTTT
CDR3aa: CAWSPQGWSNQPQHF

abundance: NA
j_gene: TRBJ2-3
d_gene: NA
v_gene: TRBV25-1
CDR3nt: TGTGCCAGCAGTCCGGGCCGGGGGGCGTTTAATACAGATACGCAGTATTTT
CDR3aa: CASSPGRGAFNTDTQYF

abundance: NA
j_gene: TRBJ2-3
d_gene: TRBD2
v_gene: TRBV20-1
CDR3nt: TGCAGTGCTACTGAGCGGGAGGGCCATGATACGCAGTATTTT
CDR3aa: CSATEREGHDTQYF

abundance: NA
j_gene: TRBJ1-6
d_gene: TRBD1
v_gene: TRBV11-2
CDR3nt: TGTGCCAGCAGCTTTGGCCGGGGACAGTCGAGCTCCTATAATTCACCCCTCCACTTT
CDR3aa: CASSFGRGQSSSYNSPLHF

abundance: NA
j_gene: TRBJ2-7
d_gene: TRBD1
v_gene: TRBV12-3/TRBV12-4
CDR3nt: TGTGCCAGCAGTGTACAGGGGACCGAGCAGTACTTC
CDR3aa: CASSVQGTEQYF

abundance: NA
j_gene: TRBJ2-2
d_gene: TRBD1
v_gene: TRBV5-1
CDR3nt: TGCGCCAGCAGCTTGGGAAACAGGGGGCGTACCGGGGAGCTGTTTTTT
CDR3aa: CASSLGNRGRTGELFF

abundance: NA
j_gene: TRBJ2-7
d_gene: TRBD1
v_gene: TRBV28
CDR3nt: TGTGCCAGCAGTCCCCGCCCCGGGACAGGTGGTCCCGAGCAGTACTTC
CDR3aa: CASSPRPGTGGPEQYF

abundance: NA
j_gene: TRBJ1-2
d_gene: NA
v_gene: TRBV6-5
CDR3nt: TGTGCCAGCACAGGACAGAACTATGGCTACACCTTC
CDR3aa: CASTGQNYGYTF

abundance: NA
j_gene: TRBJ2-2
d_gene: TRBD1
v_gene: TRBV2
CDR3nt: TGTGCCAGCACCGCGGACAGGTCGAACACCGGGGAGCTGTTTTTT
CDR3aa: CASTADRSNTGELFF

abundance: NA
j_gene: TRBJ1-4
d_gene: TRBD1
v_gene: TRBV3-1/TRBV3-2
CDR3nt: TGTGCCAGCAGAGGACAGGGGGTGTCTAATGAAAAACTGTTTTTT
CDR3aa: CASRGQGVSNEKLFF

abundance: NA
j_gene: TRBJ2-6
d_gene: TRBD1
v_gene: TRBV5-1
CDR3nt: TGCGCCAGCAGGTCGACAGGGGCTGGGGCCAACGTCCTGACTTTC
CDR3aa: CASRSTGAGANVLTF

abundance: few
j_gene: TRBJ1-2
d_gene: NA
v_gene: TRBV30
CDR3nt: TGTGCCTGGAGTGGACAGAACTATGGCTACACCTTC
CDR3aa: CAWSGQNYGYTF

abundance: NA
j_gene: TRBJ2-1
d_gene: TRBD1
v_gene: TRBV7-3
CDR3nt: TGTGCCAGCAGCCCCTCCCCCGGGACAGTCGCCTACAATGAGCAGTTCTTC
CDR3aa: CASSPSPGTVAYNEQFF

abundance: NA
j_gene: TRBJ1-5
d_gene: NA
v_gene: TRBV28
CDR3nt: TGTGCCAGCAGTTTATGGGGAGTGAGTCAGCCCCAGCATTTT
CDR3aa: CASSLWGVSQPQHF

abundance: NA
j_gene: TRBJ1-2
d_gene: TRBD1
v_gene: TRBV19
CDR3nt: TGTGCCAGTAGTCCCCAGGACAGGGGGCTTTTTGAGTTTCTTTATGGCTACACCTTC
CDR3aa: CASSPQDRGLFEFLYGYTF

abundance: once
j_gene: TRBJ1-1
d_gene: NA
v_gene: TRBV13
CDR3nt: TGTGCCAGCAGCTTAAGGCCTCCGGGCACTGAAGCTTTCTTT
CDR3aa: CASSLRPPGTEAFF

abundance: NA
j_gene: TRBJ1-2
d_gene: TRBD1
v_gene: TRBV18
CDR3nt: TGTGCCAGCTCACCACGAAAGGACGGACAGGGGGCGGTTGGCTACACCTTC
CDR3aa: CASSPRKDGQGAVGYTF

abundance: NA
j_gene: TRBJ1-2
d_gene: NA
v_gene: TRBV5-4
CDR3nt: TGTGCCAGCAGCTCTCCCCAGGTTCTTGGTGGCTACACCTTC
CDR3aa: CASSSPQVLGGYTF

abundance: NA
j_gene: TRBJ1-5
d_gene: NA
v_gene: TRBV27
CDR3nt: TGTGCCAGCAGGTCTTGGGCCAATCAGCCCCAGCATTTT
CDR3aa: CASRSWANQPQHF

abundance: NA
j_gene: TRBJ1-2
d_gene: NA
v_gene: TRBV6-2/TRBV6-3
CDR3nt: TGTGCCAGCAGTTCGTCCACTCTCTCCGGTGGCTACACCTTC
CDR3aa: CASSSSTLSGGYTF

abundance: NA
j_gene: TRBJ1-1
d_gene: NA
v_gene: TRBV7-2
CDR3nt: TGTGCCAGCAGCTTCCGGGTGGCCATGAACACTGAAGCTTTCTTT
CDR3aa: CASSFRVAMNTEAFF

abundance: NA
j_gene: TRBJ1-2
d_gene: NA
v_gene: TRBV28
CDR3nt: TGTGCCAGCAATTACAGGGTACCTTATGGCTACACCTTC
CDR3aa: CASNYRVPYGYTF

abundance: many
j_gene: TRBJ1-1
d_gene: NA
v_gene: TRBV7-8
CDR3nt: TGTGCCAGCAGCTTAGTAAGAGGTGAAGCTTTCTTT
CDR3aa: CASSLVRGEAFF

abundance: NA
j_gene: TRBJ2-7
d_gene: NA
v_gene: TRBV7-9
CDR3nt: TGTGCCAGCAGCGTAAGACAGCACGAGCAGTACTTC
CDR3aa: CASSVRQHEQYF

abundance: NA
j_gene: TRBJ1-2
d_gene: NA
v_gene: TRBV18
CDR3nt: TGTGCCAGCTCGCCACAGGAGACGAGGGGCTACACCTTC
CDR3aa: CASSPQETRGYTF

abundance: NA
j_gene: TRBJ1-2
d_gene: NA
v_gene: TRBV5-5
CDR3nt: TGTGCCAGCAGCTTGAGTACGGGGTATTACTATGGCTACACCTTC
CDR3aa: CASSLSTGYYYGYTF

abundance: once
j_gene: TRBJ1-2
d_gene: NA
v_gene: TRBV28
CDR3nt: TGTGCCAGCAGTTTTGGGGGCGCCTCTGGTGGCTACACCTTC
CDR3aa: CASSFGGASGGYTF

abundance: NA
j_gene: TRBJ2-7
d_gene: NA
v_gene: TRBV28
CDR3nt: TGTGCCAGCAGTTTTGGAGGAACCCGCTACGAGCAGTACTTC
CDR3aa: CASSFGGTRYEQYF

abundance: NA
j_gene: TRBJ1-4
d_gene: TRBD1
v_gene: TRBV5-5
CDR3nt: TGTGCCAGCAGCATCGGTCGGGACAGCCGCTATGAAAAACTGTTTTTT
CDR3aa: CASSIGRDSRYEKLFF

abundance: NA
j_gene: TRBJ2-1
d_gene: TRBD1
v_gene: TRBV24-1
CDR3nt: TGTGCCACCAGTGATACAGGGGGCCTCAACTACAATGAGCAGTTCTTC
CDR3aa: CATSDTGGLNYNEQFF

abundance: NA
j_gene: TRBJ1-2
d_gene: NA
v_gene: TRBV28
CDR3nt: TGTGCCAGCAGTTCTATCAGGGACTTATATGGCTACACCTTC
CDR3aa: CASSSIRDLYGYTF

abundance: NA
j_gene: TRBJ2-1
d_gene: TRBD1
v_gene: TRBV5-4
CDR3nt: TGTGCCAGCAGCTTGGACAGGGGACCGTACAATGAGCAGTTCTTC
CDR3aa: CASSLDRGPYNEQFF

abundance: NA
j_gene: TRBJ2-1
d_gene: TRBD2
v_gene: TRBV9
CDR3nt: TGTGCCAGCTCCGGGCTAGCGGGAAGTAATGAGCAGTTCTTC
CDR3aa: CASSGLAGSNEQFF

abundance: NA
j_gene: TRBJ2-5
d_gene: TRBD1
v_gene: TRBV10-3
CDR3nt: TGTGCCATCAGTGAGTCCGGAGCAGGGGGCGTGGGAGAGACCCAGTACTTC
CDR3aa: CAISESGAGGVGETQYF

abundance: NA
j_gene: TRBJ1-5
d_gene: TRBD1
v_gene: TRBV5-1
CDR3nt: TGCGCCAGCAGCTTGGAGGGGGCGACAGGGGCCCAGCATTTT
CDR3aa: CASSLEGATGAQHF

abundance: NA
j_gene: TRBJ2-7
d_gene: TRBD2
v_gene: TRBV7-2
CDR3nt: TGTGCCAGCAGCTTTACTAGCGGGAGGGCGGGGTCCTACGAGCAGTACTTC
CDR3aa: CASSFTSGRAGSYEQYF

abundance: NA
j_gene: TRBJ2-7
d_gene: TRBD1
v_gene: TRBV6-1
CDR3nt: TGTGCCAGCAGTGGAGTATCCAGGGGACAGGGCATCTACGAGCAGTACTTC
CDR3aa: CASSGVSRGQGIYEQYF

abundance: NA
j_gene: TRBJ2-1
d_gene: NA
v_gene: TRBV27
CDR3nt: TGTGCCAGCAGTTTGGCAGCGGACCCCACTATACCTTACAATGAGCAGTTCTTC
CDR3aa: CASSLAADPTIPYNEQFF

abundance: NA
j_gene: TRBJ2-7
d_gene: TRBD1
v_gene: TRBV2
CDR3nt: TGTGCCAGTATTTCCGGGACAGGGGGCTTGAGCAACGAGCAGTACTTC
CDR3aa: CASISGTGGLSNEQYF

abundance: NA
j_gene: TRBJ2-2
d_gene: TRBD1
v_gene: TRBV5-8
CDR3nt: TGTGCCAGCAGCTTTAGACAGGGGAACACCGGGGAGCTGTTTTTT
CDR3aa: CASSFRQGNTGELFF